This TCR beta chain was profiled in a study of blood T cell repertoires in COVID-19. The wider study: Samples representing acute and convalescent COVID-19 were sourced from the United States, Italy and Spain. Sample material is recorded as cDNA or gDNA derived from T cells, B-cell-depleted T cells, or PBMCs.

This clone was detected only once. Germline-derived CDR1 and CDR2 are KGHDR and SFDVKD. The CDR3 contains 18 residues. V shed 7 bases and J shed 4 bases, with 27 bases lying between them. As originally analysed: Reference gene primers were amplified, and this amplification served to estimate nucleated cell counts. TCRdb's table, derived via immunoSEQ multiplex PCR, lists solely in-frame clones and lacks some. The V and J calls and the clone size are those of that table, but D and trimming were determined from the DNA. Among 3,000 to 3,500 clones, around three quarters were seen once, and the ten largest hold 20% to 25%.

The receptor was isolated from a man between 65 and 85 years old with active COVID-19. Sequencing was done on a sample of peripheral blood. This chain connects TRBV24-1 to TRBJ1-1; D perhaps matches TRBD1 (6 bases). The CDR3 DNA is TGTGCCACCAGAGGATGGGGGGGCGCAAACATCGATGGCACTGAAGCTTTCTTT. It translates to CATRGWGGANIDGTEAFF.